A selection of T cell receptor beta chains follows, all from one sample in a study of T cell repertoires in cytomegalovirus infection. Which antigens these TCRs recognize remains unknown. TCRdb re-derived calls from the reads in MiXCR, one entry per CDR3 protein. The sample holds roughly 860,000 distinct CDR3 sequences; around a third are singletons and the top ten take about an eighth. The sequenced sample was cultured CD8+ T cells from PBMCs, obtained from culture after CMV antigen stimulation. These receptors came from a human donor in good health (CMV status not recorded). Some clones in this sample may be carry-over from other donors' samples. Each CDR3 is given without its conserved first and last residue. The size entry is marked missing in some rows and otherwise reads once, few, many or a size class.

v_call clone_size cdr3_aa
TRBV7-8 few ASSSMGPQH
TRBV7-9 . ASRTTGGMNTEAF
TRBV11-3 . ASSLDDLTEAF
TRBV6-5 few ASSYQTEGTGELF
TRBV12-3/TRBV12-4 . ASSPQGFGYNEQF
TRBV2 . ASSERASGSYNEQF
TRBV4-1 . ASSQESGGEAF
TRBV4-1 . ASSQEMWTEETQY
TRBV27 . ASMGGLDTQY
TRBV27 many ASSFKGDTQY
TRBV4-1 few ASSQDPVRSSYNEQF
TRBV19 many ASSMGTGELF
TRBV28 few ASSPKQGAPSMTLH
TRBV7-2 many ASSPDRGDEKLF
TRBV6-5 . ASSAFNSYNEQF
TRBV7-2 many ASSPRISRNTIY
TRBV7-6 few ASSLAGRAKNIQY
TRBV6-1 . ASTLVGETQY
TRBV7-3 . ASSPGLGRGLGETQY
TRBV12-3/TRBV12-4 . ASSLVPKVPTYNEQF
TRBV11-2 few ASSSLAGDSYNEQF
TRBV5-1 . VSNIGGPGVGFEQF
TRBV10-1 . ASSESSGYGYT
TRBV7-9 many ASRNPSSYNEQF
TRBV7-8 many ASSLGTGGIDTQY
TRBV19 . ASSKRERQAVNTEAF
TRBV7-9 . AISTENTGELF
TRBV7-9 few ASSLMGDDIQY
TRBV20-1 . SARDIRDYGYT
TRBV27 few ASSLSPTGLNQPQH
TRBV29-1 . SVQRRGTEAF
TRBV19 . ASSIERTVNTEAF
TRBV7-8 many ASSYFSGFDRGNDAYEQY
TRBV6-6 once ASTRAGEINQPQH
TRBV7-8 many ASSLVVSSYNEQF
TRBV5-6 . ASSLAGGHTEAF